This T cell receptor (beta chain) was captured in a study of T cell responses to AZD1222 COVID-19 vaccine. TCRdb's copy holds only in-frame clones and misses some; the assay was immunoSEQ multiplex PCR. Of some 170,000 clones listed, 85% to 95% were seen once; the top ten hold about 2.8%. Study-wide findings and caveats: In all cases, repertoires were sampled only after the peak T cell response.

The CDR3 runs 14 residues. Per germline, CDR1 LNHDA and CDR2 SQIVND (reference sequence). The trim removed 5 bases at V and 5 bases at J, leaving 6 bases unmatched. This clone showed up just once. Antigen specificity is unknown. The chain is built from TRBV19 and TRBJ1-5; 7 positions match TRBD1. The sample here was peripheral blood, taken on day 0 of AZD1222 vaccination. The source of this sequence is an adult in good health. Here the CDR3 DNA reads TGTGCCAGTAGTGGCCGAGGACAGGATCAGCCCCAGCATTTT. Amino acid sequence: CASSGRGQDQPQHF.